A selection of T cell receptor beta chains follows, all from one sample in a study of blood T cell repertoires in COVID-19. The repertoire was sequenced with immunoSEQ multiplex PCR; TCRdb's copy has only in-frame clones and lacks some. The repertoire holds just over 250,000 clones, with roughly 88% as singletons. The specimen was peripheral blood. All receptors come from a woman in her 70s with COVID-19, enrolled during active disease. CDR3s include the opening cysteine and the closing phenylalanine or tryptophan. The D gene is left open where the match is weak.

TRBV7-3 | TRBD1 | CASSSGGGSYNEQFF
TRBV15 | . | CATSREEGMWAEAFF
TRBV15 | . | CATSREGGNQPQHF
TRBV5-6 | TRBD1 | CASSLEGALNQPQHF
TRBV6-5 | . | CASGMGGNTEAFF
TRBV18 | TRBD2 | CASSPGIAGVVLESYNEQFF
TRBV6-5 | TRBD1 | CASSYARGPSNYGYTF
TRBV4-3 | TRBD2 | CASSPGTSGISYNEQFF
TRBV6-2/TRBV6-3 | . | CASSFRQARSGANVLTF
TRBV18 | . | CASSPPSVYGYTF
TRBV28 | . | CASGGYTF
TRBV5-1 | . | CASRQGLNQPQHF
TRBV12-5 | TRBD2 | CASASGRLNEQFF
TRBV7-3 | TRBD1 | CASSLAGTGNTEAFF
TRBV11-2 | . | CASSTTQGFYEQYF
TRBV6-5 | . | CASSPRWDNQYEQYF
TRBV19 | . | CASSMLASYNEQFF